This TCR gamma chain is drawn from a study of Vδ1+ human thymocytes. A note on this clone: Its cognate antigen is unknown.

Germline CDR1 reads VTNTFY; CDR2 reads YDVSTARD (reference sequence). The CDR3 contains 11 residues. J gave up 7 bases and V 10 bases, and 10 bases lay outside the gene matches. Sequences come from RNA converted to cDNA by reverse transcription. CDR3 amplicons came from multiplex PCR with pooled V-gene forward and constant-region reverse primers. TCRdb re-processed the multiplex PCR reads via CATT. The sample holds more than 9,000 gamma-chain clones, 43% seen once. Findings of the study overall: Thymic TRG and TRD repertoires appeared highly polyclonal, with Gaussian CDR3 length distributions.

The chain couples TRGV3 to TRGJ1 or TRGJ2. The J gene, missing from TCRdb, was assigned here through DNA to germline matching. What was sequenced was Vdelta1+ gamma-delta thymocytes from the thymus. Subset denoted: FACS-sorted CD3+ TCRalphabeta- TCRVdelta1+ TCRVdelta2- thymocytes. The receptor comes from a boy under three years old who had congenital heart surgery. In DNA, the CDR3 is TGTGCCACGCGGGTAGGGTATAAGAAACTCTTT. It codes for CATRVGYKKLF.